This TCR beta chain was sequenced for a study of CD8+ T cells in alopecia areata (dated by TCRdb to the late 2010s). A note on the overall study: Treated patients were enrolled in an open-label pilot trial of oral tofacitinib, 5 to 10 mg twice daily, for moderate-to-severe alopecia areata. Tofacitinib was administered for 6 to 18 months, and 6 months of follow-up off drug were then conducted to assess delayed response and recurrence. Amplification of TCRbeta CDR3 regions was done by immunoSEQ multiplex PCR using 35 Vbeta forward primers and 13 Jbeta reverse primers. Biopsies were taken from tofacitinib-treated patients at baseline and at 4 and 24 weeks of treatment, and a later scalp biopsy was taken in several of the tofacitinib-treated patients. Human TCRbeta sequencing covered scalp tissue and sorted CD4+ and CD8+ peripheral blood T cells from patchy and totalis/universalis alopecia areata patients and healthy controls. The study used high-throughput TCRbeta sequencing to examine T cell clonal expansion in alopecia areata, in both the C3H/HeJ mouse model and human patients. Scalp clonality was compared across normal scalp (n=4), patchy alopecia areata scalp (n=8), and alopecia totalis/universalis scalp (n=8). RNA came from the PAXgene miRNA kit for fixed scalp, the miRNeasy kit for PBMCs, and the RNeasy kit for mouse skin. The research as a whole found: TCR sequences shared between patients were less clear than in mice, possibly partly because of HLA diversity in the patient population. Compared with normal scalp, lesional scalp had higher clonality and more expanded CD8+ clones, particularly in alopecia totalis/universalis, a pattern that suggests antigenic drive. Scalp TCR repertoire analysis is complicated because resident alphabeta T cells in normal human skin are also sequenced, whereas mouse skin is dominated by gammadelta T cells.

The germline V gene encodes CDR1 DFQATT and CDR2 SNEGSKA (reference sequence). V is reduced by 4 bases and J by 4 bases, leaving a spacing of 8 bases between them. Including the terminal cysteine and phenylalanine, the CDR3 comprises 11 residues. The retained sequence is limited to the CDR3, 33 bases, with the frame set at the first base. To prepare the library, the immunoSEQ multiplex PCR assay was applied. RNA was extracted from all samples and reverse transcribed into cDNA, which served as template for TCR sequencing. First-strand cDNA was synthesized with SuperScript III using a 2:1 mix of oligo-dT and random hexamers. A synthetic immune receptor repertoire was used to measure amplification bias, and any remaining bias was corrected computationally. In the paper's pipeline: Raw reads were preprocessed for error removal, and CDR3 was defined according to IMGT conventions as running from the conserved cysteine to phenylalanine. Clonality was computed as 1 minus the Shannon entropy, with the entropy normalized by log2 of the number of productive unique TCRs. Whether each scalp clone was CD4 or CD8 was inferred by checking scalp TCRbeta sequences against the CD4 and CD8 repertoires from sorted blood. Drawn from immuneACCESS, this table holds only the in-frame rearrangements with V and J called that TCRdb kept. Clones are partly lost; checked studies trace under half to an unresolved V gene and leave the rest unexplained. The V and J calls and the clone size are those of that table, but D and trimming were determined from the DNA. The sample includes about 150,000 clones, with around 47% observed a single time. Approximately 6.8% of the sample rests with the top ten.

Lesional scalp punch biopsies and peripheral blood were collected from alopecia areata patients. PBMCs were isolated by density centrifugation and stained for CD3, CD4 and CD8, and CD4+ and CD8+ T cells were sorted on a FACSAria. This clone was seen more than once but under ten times. The antigen it binds to is not known. One base away there is no much larger clone; base qualities are not given. The receptor was isolated from a human donor with alopecia areata. Sequenced: CD4+ T cells sorted from blood. The rearranged segments are TRBV20-1 and TRBJ2-7; the D gene lacks a confident call. The CDR3 region has the sequence CSATSTYEQYF. The nucleotides read TGCAGTGCTACCTCTACGTACGAGCAGTACTTC.